This TCR beta chain was retrieved from a study of T cell changes during pregnancy in multiple sclerosis. Libraries were prepared by immunoSEQ multiplex PCR; TCRdb keeps only in-frame clonotypes and omits some of them. The sample has fewer than 60,000 clones, around 90% seen once. CDR1 is SGHTA and CDR2 is FQGNSA in the germline V gene. The V end was cut by 7 bases, the J end by 5 bases, with 11 bases between. The CDR3 loop spans 12 amino acids. The sample consisted of peripheral blood, taken after pregnancy. The genes are TRBV7-2 and TRBJ2-5, with D unresolved. This sequence originates from a female donor in good health, enrolled as a control in a pregnancy study. The CDR3 nucleotides are TGTGCCAGCACTCGAGCGTATGAGACCCAGTACTTC. Its protein is CASTRAYETQYF.